These 31 T cell receptor beta chains share one sample of origin, sequenced in a study of spatial heterogeneity in lung cancer. Time point here: blood at routine non-recurrence follow-up after resection. TCRdb re-called the 5' RACE reads through MiXCR, storing one row per CDR3 protein. The table includes 40,000 or so distinct CDR3 sequences, 8% to 11% detected once. The source was PBMCs, collected at follow-up. These receptor sequences come from a female donor with early-stage non-small cell lung cancer.

The chain recombines TRBV5-1 with TRBJ2-3, with 7 nucleotides matching TRBD2. Germline-derived CDR1 and CDR2 are SGHRS and YFSETQ. The CDR3 covers 14 residues. Trimming removed 4 bases from V and 6 bases from J; junction bases left unmatched: 8. The CDR3 loop reads CASSRGEGTDTQYF. In DNA, the CDR3 is TGCGCCAGCAGCCGAGGGGAGGGGACGGATACGCAGTATTTT.

This clonotype was seen many times. The chain couples TRBV9 to TRBJ1-3, with TRBD1 identical over 10 bases. This CDR3 has 15 amino acids. From germline, CDR1 is SGDLS and CDR2 YYNGEE. V lost 3 bases and J lost 2; bases outside the gene matches: 2. The DNA of the CDR3 is TGTGCCAGCAGCGAGGGGACAGGGGCTGGAAACACCATATATTTT. This codes for CASSEGTGAGNTIYF.

The chain recombines TRBV6-5 with TRBJ2-1; 7 positions agree with TRBD1. V lost 8 bases, J lost 8 bases, and 15 bases stayed unmatched. Germline V gene sequence: CDR1 MNHEY, CDR2 SVGAGI. This CDR3 comprises 15 residues. The CDR3 protein is CASGLTGDPVYEQFF. For the CDR3, the DNA is TGTGCCAGCGGTTTAACAGGGGACCCTGTCTATGAGCAGTTCTTC.

There are many counts of this clonotype. V gene TRBV29-1 combines with J gene TRBJ2-1; D may be TRBD1 (5 bases). Trimming left V 4 bases short and J 4 bases short, with 14 bases between. The CDR3 has 14 residues. The germline CDR1 and CDR2 sequences are SQVTM and ANQGSEA. The CDR3 loop reads CSVAGPNSYNEQFF. For the CDR3, the DNA is TGCAGCGTTGCAGGGCCAAACTCGTACAATGAGCAGTTCTTC.

V gene TRBV7-9 combines with J gene TRBJ1-2; TRBD1 agrees at 9 bases. There are 13 residues in the CDR3. The germline V gene has CDR1 SEHNR and CDR2 FQNEAQ (reference sequence). The ends lost 2 bases at V and 9 bases at J; junction bases unmatched: 4. The CDR3 bases are TGTGCCAGCAGCTTATCCGGACAGGGGAGCTACACCTTC. It specifies CASSLSGQGSYTF.

The rearrangement uses TRBV30 and TRBJ2-7; no firm D call. Deletions cut 4 bases from V and 0 bases from J, with 7 bases between. Germline V CDR1 and CDR2: GTSNPN, SVGIG (reference sequence). The CDR3 has 12 amino acids. The CDR3 sequence is CAWNQGSYEQYF. In nucleotides, the CDR3 is TGTGCCTGGAATCAAGGCTCCTACGAGCAGTACTTC.

This clonotype was observed at least ten times. The CDR3 region is CASTRTDTQYF. The DNA of the CDR3 is TGTGCCAGCACCCGCACAGATACGCAGTATTTT. The gene calls are TRBV7-2 and TRBJ2-3; D gene uncertain. CDR1 and CDR2 from the germline V gene are SGHTA and FQGNSA. Trimming took 7 bases from V and 1 from J, leaving 3 bases between them. The CDR3 runs 11 residues.

This clonotype has only a few counts. This chain joins TRBV18 and TRBJ2-1; a weak D match, TRBD1 (6 bases). Germline V gene data show CDR1 as KGHSH and CDR2 as LQKENI. The CDR3 runs to 14 residues. Trimming shortened V by 2 bases and J by 7 bases, and 12 bases separated the two germline ends. The CDR3 is CASSPGGYGNEQFF. CDR3 sequence (DNA): TGTGCCAGCTCACCAGGGGGCTATGGGAATGAGCAGTTCTTC.

This chain links TRBV9 with TRBJ1-2; 7 nucleotides match TRBD1. V was clipped by 3 bases and J by 3 bases; unmatched bases: 5. The CDR3 loop spans 14 amino acids. Germline V gives CDR1 SGDLS, CDR2 YYNGEE. CDR3 residues: CASSETGRDYGYTF. CDR3 nucleotides: TGTGCCAGCAGCGAGACAGGGCGGGACTATGGCTACACCTTC.

This clonotype was counted between two and nine times. The gene calls are TRBV12-2 and TRBJ2-5; TRBD2 is taken as the D call from the table, unchecked against the DNA. TRBV12-2 is a recognized pseudogene. The CDR3 spans 15 residues. The DNA for the CDR3 is TGTGCAAGTCGCTCCAGGGGAGGGGGCCAAGAGACCCAGTACTTC. It specifies CASRSRGGGQETQYF.

The genes are TRBV28 and TRBJ1-5; no definite D call. Germline-derived CDR1 and CDR2 are MDHEN and SYDVKM. Trimming shortened V by 7 bases and J by 6 bases, and 22 bases separated the two germline ends. This CDR3 has 16 amino acids. CDR3 region: CASTTGSPRLGQPQHF. The CDR3 region has the DNA TGTGCCAGCACCACCGGGTCCCCGCGCCTCGGTCAGCCCCAGCATTTT.

The chain couples TRBV6-1 to TRBJ2-7; 14 bases align to TRBD2. Germline trimming cut 4 bases from V and 2 bases from J; bases unmatched to any gene: 13. Germline CDR1 MNHNS, CDR2 SASEGT. The CDR3 length is 19 residues. CDR3: CASSAPPGLAGVTPYEQYF. DNA of the CDR3: TGTGCCAGCAGTGCGCCCCCGGGACTAGCGGGGGTAACCCCCTACGAGCAGTACTTC.

This rearrangement joins TRBV29-1 to TRBJ2-7, with 9 bases identical to TRBD1. The CDR3 spans 13 residues. From germline, CDR1 is SQVTM and CDR2 ANQGSEA. The trim removed 7 bases at V and 7 bases at J, leaving 11 bases unmatched. CDR3 in DNA: TGCAGCGCATCCGGGACAGGGAGAGGGGAGCAGTACTTC. Protein sequence: CSASGTGRGEQYF.

This clonotype was counted ten times or more. The V call is TRBV12-3 or TRBV12-4, the J call TRBJ1-3; D is ambiguous. The CDR3 runs 14 residues. Trimming cost V 6 bases and J 0 bases, with 9 bases left between them. The CDR3 sequence is CASSQVSSGNTIYF. CDR3 nucleotide sequence: TGTGCCAGCAGCCAGGTCAGCTCTGGAAACACCATATATTTT.

This clonotype was observed at least ten times. The chain is built from TRBV20-1 and TRBJ2-1; D is unresolved. The CDR3 totals 14 residues. Trimming removed 3 bases from V and 7 bases from J, with 16 bases in between. Germline V gene lookup returns CDR1 DFQATT and CDR2 SNEGSKA (reference sequence). The CDR3 spells CSAREGRAGNEQFF. CDR3 DNA: TGCAGTGCTAGGGAAGGCCGAGCCGGAAATGAGCAGTTCTTC.

Comments on this clonotype: The junction shows a germline mismatch at one end, possibly a read error. The CDR3 spells CTSSFRSDTNTEAFF. CDR3 nucleotides: TGTACCAGCAGCTTCCGTTCGGACACGAACACTGAAGCTTTCTTT. The gene calls are TRBV5-6 and TRBJ1-1; weak D call: TRBD1 (5 bases). CDR3 length: 15 residues. Per germline, CDR1 SGHDT and CDR2 YYEEEE.

This clonotype was seen ten or more times. The chain links TRBV3-1 to TRBJ2-3, with 9 nucleotides matching TRBD2. There are 18 residues in the CDR3. The J segment lost 0 bases and the V segment lost 1 base, leaving 8 bases of the junction unmatched. The germline gives CDR1 LGHDT, CDR2 YNNKEL (reference sequence). CDR3 DNA: TGTGCCAGCAGCCAAGTCGCCCTACTAGCGGGTAGCACAGATACGCAGTATTTT. This gives the protein CASSQVALLAGSTDTQYF.

There are a few counts of this clonotype. This chain links TRBV6-6 with TRBJ2-7, with D unclear. This CDR3 spans 12 amino acids. Germline V gene data show CDR1 as MNHNY and CDR2 as SVGAGI (reference sequence). V shed 6 bases and J shed 4 bases, with 10 bases lying between them. The CDR3 spells CASSDPGYEQYF. DNA for the CDR3: TGTGCCAGCAGCGACCCCGGGTACGAGCAGTACTTC.

This clonotype was detected many times. The chain recombines TRBV27 with TRBJ2-7, with D maybe TRBD1 (6 bases). Germline CDR1 is MNHEY and CDR2 is SMNVEV (reference sequence). Trimming pared 5 bases from V and 5 bases from J, leaving 13 bases between. The CDR3 consists of 13 residues. CDR3 amino acids: CASSPYRVDEQYF. The CDR3 DNA follows: TGTGCCAGCAGTCCATACAGGGTAGACGAGCAGTACTTC.

V is TRBV9 and J is TRBJ2-1; 7 bases are shared with TRBD1. V lost 0 bases to trimming and J lost 5 bases; unmatched junction nucleotides: 8. Germline V gene sequence: CDR1 SGDLS, CDR2 YYNGEE. The CDR3 runs to 16 residues. DNA for the CDR3: TGTGCCAGCAGCGTAGCTGGTCTAGGGACAGACAATGAGCAGTTCTTC. This encodes CASSVAGLGTDNEQFF.

This clonotype was recorded at least ten times. This chain uses TRBV28 with TRBJ2-7; 8 nucleotides agree with TRBD2. The junction had 4 bases not matched to a gene; V was cut back by 1 base and J by 5 bases. The CDR3 runs to 14 residues. Germline CDR1 and CDR2: MDHEN and SYDVKM. For the CDR3, the DNA is TGTGCCAGCAGTTTATCGGGGGGGTCCGACGAGCAGTACTTC. This encodes CASSLSGGSDEQYF.

The J gene is TRBJ2-1, the V gene TRBV20-1; D is unresolved. CDR1 and CDR2 (germline): DFQATT, SNEGSKA (reference sequence). The V end was cut by 2 bases, the J end by 0 bases, with 8 bases between. The CDR3 length is 14 residues. The CDR3 region is CSARMGISYNEQFF. The CDR3 DNA reads TGCAGTGCTAGAATGGGGATCTCCTACAATGAGCAGTTCTTC.

Ten or more counts support this clonotype. The J gene is TRBJ2-1, the V gene TRBV12-3 or TRBV12-4, with TRBD2 as a possible D gene (7 bases). V was cut by 5 bases and J by 5 bases, with 16 bases left in between. The CDR3 loop spans 15 amino acids. This CDR3 reads CASSLMGGGHNEQFF. CDR3 nucleotide sequence: TGTGCCAGCAGTCTTATGGGAGGGGGTCACAATGAGCAGTTCTTC.

The sample holds many counts of this clonotype. The V gene is TRBV4-1, the J gene TRBJ1-2, with no clear D. The CDR3 is 11 residues long. Per germline, CDR1 MGHRA and CDR2 YSYEKL. The V and J ends lost 2 bases and 8 bases respectively, with 6 bases between them. CDR3 in DNA: TGCGCCAGCAGCCAACTGGGCGGCTACACCTTC. Residues: CASSQLGGYTF.

The chain carries TRBV11-2 and TRBJ2-6; TRBD1 might be the D (5 bases). Germline loops: CDR1 SGHAT, CDR2 FQNNGV. Trimming removed 6 bases from V and 6 bases from J, with 9 bases in between. The CDR3 length is 13 residues. The CDR3 coding sequence is TGTGCCAGCAGTAAAGGACAGGCCAACGTCCTGACTTTC. Translating it yields CASSKGQANVLTF.

This clonotype was found many times. J is TRBJ2-1 and V is TRBV5-1, with 12 bases lining up with TRBD2. CDR3 length: 18 residues. With 4 bases clipped from V and 1 base from J, the junction kept 9 bases outside the gene matches. The germline gives CDR1 SGHRS, CDR2 YFSETQ. In DNA form, the CDR3 reads TGCGCCAGCAGCCGGGAGGCTAGCGGGGGGGTTTCCTACAATGAGCAGTTCTTC. Translating it yields CASSREASGGVSYNEQFF. The whole variable domain, remainder taken from reference TRBV5-1 and TRBJ2-1, is KAGVTQTPRYLIKTRGQQVTLSCSPISGHRSVSWYQQTPGQGLQFLFEYFSETQRNKGNFPGRFSGRQFSNSRSEMNVSTLELGDSALYLCASSREASGGVSYNEQFFGPGTRLTVL.

The gene calls are TRBV6-6 and TRBJ1-1; D is uncertain. V was shortened by 7 bases and J by 2 bases, with 8 bases between the two germline ends. The CDR3 is 12 amino acids. The germline V gene has CDR1 MNHNY and CDR2 SVGAGI (reference sequence). In nucleotides, the CDR3 is TGTGCCAGCATAATAGGAAACACTGAAGCTTTCTTT. Translating it yields CASIIGNTEAFF.

A few counts support this clonotype. V and J are TRBV5-1 and TRBJ1-1; D is unclear. The ends were cut back, 4 bases at V and 1 base at J, with 14 bases in the middle. Germline-derived CDR1 and CDR2 are SGHRS and YFSETQ. The CDR3 has 15 residues. The CDR3 loop is CASSRMEVWNTEAFF. The CDR3 DNA sequence: TGCGCCAGCAGCAGAATGGAGGTCTGGAACACTGAAGCTTTCTTT.

As to this clonotype: One end of the junction varies from germline; a read error may be responsible. The CDR3 nucleotides read TGCAGCGTGGAAGAGACAGGGGCCAACGGGGAGCTGTTTTTT. As protein: CSVEETGANGELFF. The V call is TRBV29-1, the J call TRBJ2-2, with 8 bases aligning to TRBD1. Germline V lookup: CDR1 SQVTM, CDR2 ANQGSEA. The CDR3 is made up of 14 amino acids.

Only a few counts were recorded for this clonotype. The genes are TRBV11-3 and TRBJ2-5; weak D call: TRBD1 (6 bases). The CDR3 has 13 amino acids. The germline V gene has CDR1 SGHNT and CDR2 YENEEA. Trimming stripped 0 bases from V and 5 bases from J, with 7 bases between. The CDR3 region is CASSLEQGETQYF. The CDR3 DNA follows: TGTGCCAGCAGCTTAGAACAGGGTGAGACCCAGTACTTC.

The V and J genes are TRBV4-3 and TRBJ2-3, with 8 bases matching TRBD2. Germline V gene lookup returns CDR1 LGHNA and CDR2 YSLEER. Trimming took 2 bases from V and 3 from J; bases not matched to a gene: 7. The CDR3 contains 16 residues. The CDR3 here is CASSQNPTGGTDTQYF. The CDR3 DNA sequence: TGCGCCAGCAGCCAAAACCCTACGGGGGGGACAGATACGCAGTATTTT.